The T cell receptor (beta chain) under discussion was sequenced for a study of shared clonotypes between healthy human individuals. The CDR3 is made up of 15 amino acids. Germline CDR1 SEHNR, CDR2 FQNEAQ (reference sequence). Trimming removed 5 bases at V and 3 bases at J, with 13 bases between. Study-level results: The naive CD4 repertoires of several donors were compared, and about 5% of clonotypes were shared.

CD8 cells classed as naive were CD45RO-negative and positively selected for CCR7, excluding terminally differentiated effector memory CD45RA+ cells. Only in-frame clones appear in the TCRdb table, and some are missing; sequencing was by immunoSEQ multiplex PCR. The repertoire holds 2 million or so clones, just under 95% seen once, with approximately 1.2% in the top ten. Comment on this clone: As yet, its antigen is unknown.

The rearrangement uses TRBV7-9 and TRBJ2-2; perhaps TRBD2 as D (5 bases). The source of this sequence is a man between 18 and 29 years old in good health. Source material: naive CD8+ T cells sorted from blood. The CDR3 nucleotides read TGTGCCAGCAGCATCGACGGGAAGGACACCGGGGAGCTGTTTTTT. The encoded protein is CASSIDGKDTGELFF.